Shown below are 10 T cell receptor beta chains from a single sample sequenced in a study of Graves' ophthalmopathy and Graves' hyperthyroidism. RNA transcripts served as template for amplifying TCR beta CDR3 sequences. Second-round multiplex PCR followed a first-round RT-PCR using HTBI primers. TCRdb used MiXCR to reprocess the multiplex PCR reads, holding one entry per CDR3 protein. The sample holds roughly 500,000 distinct CDR3 sequences, approximately 15% seen once. Sequences were obtained from blood. Source of these receptors: a woman aged 25 to 45 with Graves' ophthalmopathy.

This clonotype appeared many times. V usage is TRBV28 and J usage is TRBJ2-2; TRBD2 matches at 11 bases. V gave up 6 bases and J gave up 4 bases; unmatched junction bases: 4. CDR3 length: 15 amino acids. CDR1 MDHEN and CDR2 SYDVKM come from the germline V gene. Written as DNA, the CDR3 is TGTGCCAGCAGCTCACTAGCGGGAGCCACCGGGGAGCTGTTTTTT. Encoded protein: CASSSLAGATGELFF.

This clonotype was detected many times. V is TRBV12-3 or TRBV12-4 and J is TRBJ1-1; D might be TRBD1 (6 bases). This CDR3 has 17 residues. V lost 6 bases and J lost 4, with 24 bases in between. Here the CDR3 DNA reads TGTGCCAGCAGGCCCCGCGCTTCACAGGGTAGGGGCACTGAAGCTTTCTTT. As protein: CASRPRASQGRGTEAFF.

This clonotype was detected many times. The chain employs TRBV2 and TRBJ2-2; the D gene is possibly TRBD1 (6 bases). Germline V lookup: CDR1 SNHLY, CDR2 FYNNEI. The V end lost 7 bases, the J end lost 1 base, and 10 bases lay between the germline ends. The CDR3 has 14 residues. The CDR3 reads CASTRTVNTGELFF. For the CDR3, the DNA is TGTGCCAGCACCAGGACAGTGAACACCGGGGAGCTGTTTTTT.

As to this clonotype: A single base separates this from a much larger clone, so it may be a read error. This sequence joins TRBV11-1 and TRBJ1-3; possibly TRBD1 for D (6 bases). CDR3 size: 16 residues. Germline-derived CDR1 and CDR2 are SGHAT and FQDESV (reference sequence). The CDR3 DNA follows: TGTGCCAGCAGCGCCGGGCAGGGGAAGGCTGGAAACACCCTATATTTT. It encodes CASSAGQGKAGNTLYF.

This clonotype was detected ten times or more. This chain uses TRBV12-3 or TRBV12-4 with TRBJ1-1; no definite D call. The CDR3 loop spans 14 amino acids. V was clipped by 6 bases and J by 4 bases, with 15 bases between them. This CDR3 is CASSLSGSGTEAFF. In DNA form, the CDR3 reads TGTGCCAGCAGCTTATCGGGTAGCGGCACTGAAGCTTTCTTT.

The chain combines TRBV28 with TRBJ1-2, with TRBD1 matching 8 bases. V was pared by 8 bases and J by 8 bases, with 19 bases of the junction left unmatched. There are 16 residues in the CDR3. The germline V gene has CDR1 MDHEN and CDR2 SYDVKM. CDR3 bases: TGTGCCAGCTACTCTCCGGACAGGGCCTTTCTAAAGGGCTACACCTTC. It is translated as CASYSPDRAFLKGYTF.

This clonotype was detected many times. The chain carries TRBV30 and TRBJ1-2; D is unclear. The CDR3 runs 12 residues. The V gene's germline CDR1 is GTSNPN and CDR2 SVGIG (reference sequence). Between the trimmed V and J ends, which lost 2 bases and 4 bases, there was a span of 8 bases. This CDR3 is CAWSPNGYGYTF. The CDR3 DNA sequence: TGTGCCTGGAGTCCTAACGGCTATGGCTACACCTTC.

The sample holds many counts of this clonotype. The rearrangement joins TRBV6-2 or TRBV6-3 to TRBJ1-1; D ambiguous. Germline V gene data show CDR1 as MNHEY and CDR2 as SVGEGT. V dropped 2 bases and J dropped 4 bases, with 8 bases sitting between them. CDR3 length equals 13 residues. The DNA for the CDR3 is TGTGCCAGCAGTTACGACCATGGCACTGAAGCTTTCTTT. It is translated as CASSYDHGTEAFF.

In its sample, this clonotype was seen many times. J is TRBJ2-7 and V is TRBV19; D possibly corresponds to TRBD2 (6 bases). The CDR3 has 14 residues. Trimming left V 5 bases short and J 8 bases short, with 19 bases between. Per the germline V gene, CDR1 is LNHDA and CDR2 is SQIVND (reference sequence). In DNA, the CDR3 is TGTGCCAGTAGTCGGGGACTTGCATCTACGCAGCAGTACTTC. It encodes CASSRGLASTQQYF.

The sample holds many counts of this clonotype. The rearrangement joins TRBV9 to TRBJ2-5; D gene uncertain. CDR3 size: 15 residues. Trimming cost V 4 bases and J 3 bases, with 16 bases left between them. Germline V CDR1 and CDR2: SGDLS, YYNGEE. CDR3 bases: TGTGCCAGCAGCCCCCGGCCGACGTTTGAAGAGACCCAGTACTTC. This gives the protein CASSPRPTFEETQYF.